What follows are 11 T cell receptor beta chains derived from one specimen sequenced in a study of cytomegalovirus exposure and HLA in healthy donors. 13 Jbeta primers and 60 Vbeta primers were used for the PCR. The repertoire was sequenced with immunoSEQ multiplex PCR; TCRdb's copy has only in-frame clones and lacks some. Here the sample spans about 86,000 clones, just over 70% being singletons. Sequencing used PBMCs. The receptors were gathered from a man aged 55 to 70 in good health and CMV-seronegative.

The V and J genes are TRBV30 and TRBJ2-7, with 7 bases matching TRBD1. This CDR3 region has 14 residues. Germline V gives CDR1 GTSNPN, CDR2 SVGIG (reference sequence). V was pared by 1 base and J by 2 bases, with 5 bases of the junction left unmatched. CDR3 loop: CAWSGDSSAYEQYF. CDR3 sequence (DNA): TGTGCCTGGAGTGGGGACAGTTCTGCCTACGAGCAGTACTTC.

This chain joins TRBV25-1 and TRBJ1-4, with 9 nucleotides matching TRBD1. Per the germline V gene, CDR1 is MGHDK and CDR2 is SYGVNS. Trimming at V came to 6 bases and at J to 5 bases, leaving 13 bases not matched to a gene. The CDR3 has 17 amino acids. The CDR3 reads CASSPVQGQGENEKLFF. The DNA of the CDR3 is TGTGCCAGCAGCCCAGTCCAGGGACAGGGTGAAAATGAAAAACTGTTTTTT.

V and J are TRBV9 and TRBJ2-2; 9 bases align to TRBD2. This CDR3 region has 20 residues. Germline V gives CDR1 SGDLS, CDR2 YYNGEE. Trimming at V came to 0 bases and at J to 2 bases, leaving 14 bases not matched to a gene. The CDR3 nucleotides are TGTGCCAGCAGCGTAGCTTGGGGACTAGCCCCTAAACTTAACACCGGGGAGCTGTTTTTT. It encodes CASSVAWGLAPKLNTGELFF.

The chain uses TRBV30 and TRBJ1-1, with 10 bases fitting TRBD1. The trim removed 1 base at V and 1 base at J, leaving 0 bases unmatched. The CDR3 spans 14 residues. Germline V gene data show CDR1 as GTSNPN and CDR2 as SVGIG (reference sequence). CDR3 residues: CAWSGDRGNTEAFF. The CDR3 bases are TGTGCCTGGAGTGGGGACAGGGGGAACACTGAAGCTTTCTTT.

The chain employs TRBV7-9 and TRBJ2-7; TRBD2 matches at 8 bases. The CDR3 totals 15 residues. The V and J ends lost 5 bases and 0 bases, in that order; junction bases with no gene match: 6. The germline gives CDR1 SEHNR, CDR2 FQNEAQ (reference sequence). The CDR3 nucleotides are TGTGCCAGCAGCCTGGGAGCGGGGGTCTCCTACGAGCAGTACTTC. It yields the protein CASSLGAGVSYEQYF.

The rearrangement uses TRBV5-1 and TRBJ2-1; D possibly corresponds to TRBD2 (6 bases). Trimming cost V 5 bases and J 6 bases, with 12 bases left between them. The CDR3 covers 13 residues. Per the germline V gene, CDR1 is SGHRS and CDR2 is YFSETQ. The CDR3 here is CASRLGGVNEQFF. As DNA, the CDR3 is TGCGCCAGCAGGCTTGGAGGGGTCAATGAGCAGTTCTTC.

This clone has a single count. The chain uses TRBV25-1 and TRBJ2-5; 9 nucleotides line up with TRBD2. J lost 3 bases, V lost 4 bases, and 9 bases had no gene match. The CDR3 sequence is 16 residues long. CDR1 is MGHDK, CDR2 SYGVNS, per germline. The CDR3 here is CASSGPLAGVEETQYF. Written as DNA, the CDR3 is TGTGCCAGCAGTGGGCCCTTAGCGGGAGTAGAAGAGACCCAGTACTTC.

This chain uses TRBV30 with TRBJ2-7; the D gene is possibly TRBD1 (5 bases). V lost 0 bases and J 7 bases, leaving 10 bases between the germline ends. The CDR3 spans 12 residues. Per germline, CDR1 GTSNPN and CDR2 SVGIG (reference sequence). CDR3 sequence reads: CAWSVQGGEQYF. The CDR3 DNA reads TGTGCCTGGAGTGTCCAGGGTGGTGAGCAGTACTTC.

In this sample, this clone turned up a few times. The chain combines TRBV6-1 with TRBJ1-4; D not certain. CDR3 size: 17 residues. The V end lost 2 bases, the J end lost 5 bases, and 18 bases lay between the germline ends. Germline loops: CDR1 MNHNS, CDR2 SASEGT. The CDR3 DNA reads as TGTGCCAGCAGTGAACTCGCCCGCGGCAGCGGCAATGAAAAACTGTTTTTT. As protein: CASSELARGSGNEKLFF.

V gene TRBV2 combines with J gene TRBJ2-3, with TRBD2 identical over 7 bases. The CDR3 loop spans 15 amino acids. The V and J ends lost 9 bases and 3 bases, in that order; junction bases with no gene match: 12. Germline V gene data show CDR1 as SNHLY and CDR2 as FYNNEI. The CDR3 DNA sequence: TGTGCCAGAAAGACCGGGGGTAGCGGGACAGATACGCAGTATTTT. It specifies CARKTGGSGTDTQYF.

The V call is TRBV30, the J call TRBJ1-2, with 7 bases identical to TRBD1. The V gene end was trimmed by 0 bases and the J gene end by 8 bases; junction bases not matched to a gene: 3. The germline CDR1 and CDR2 sequences are GTSNPN and SVGIG (reference sequence). The CDR3 is 12 residues long. The CDR3 protein is CAWSVGTVGYTF. CDR3 in DNA: TGTGCCTGGAGTGTCGGGACAGTCGGCTACACCTTC.